This T cell receptor (beta chain) was retrieved from a study of control samples from healthy donors and cancer patients. The CDR3 runs 17 residues. The V and J ends lost 0 bases and 5 bases respectively, with 19 bases between them. The germline gives CDR1 SEHNR, CDR2 FQNEAQ (reference sequence). Here immunoSEQ multiplex PCR was the method, and the copy in TCRdb shows in-frame clones only, minus some. This sample has under 200,000 clones; 90% to 95% occur once, and the top ten carry 4.1%. The sequence was obtained from a woman aged 55-69 years in good health. Material for sequencing was blood. The chain recombines TRBV7-9 with TRBJ1-2; tentatively, D is TRBD1 (6 bases). Here the CDR3 reads CASSLARTGYKLYGYTF. Written as DNA, the CDR3 is TGTGCCAGCAGCTTAGCGCGTACAGGGTATAAGTTGTATGGCTACACCTTC.